This T cell receptor beta chain derives from a study of control samples from healthy donors and cancer patients. From germline, CDR1 is MGHRA and CDR2 YSYEKL. Trimming removed 1 base from V and 2 bases from J, with 6 bases in between. The CDR3 covers 15 residues. The repertoire was sequenced with immunoSEQ multiplex PCR; TCRdb's copy has only in-frame clones and lacks some. The sample has 150,000 or so clones; 93% are singletons. The source material was blood. The chain employs TRBV4-1 and TRBJ1-6; possible D gene TRBD1, 5 bases. The clonotype originates from a man younger than 35 in good health. The CDR3 DNA sequence: TGCGCCAGCAGCCAAGGGGGGGCCTATAATTCACCCCTCCACTTT. This codes for CASSQGGAYNSPLHF.